This passage covers 29 T cell receptor beta chains from one sample sequenced in a study of blood T cells in healthy people across ages. With a J-beta primer mix and a sample-barcoded 5' primer, a second PCR ran roughly 6 to 12 cycles. TCRdb ran MiXCR on the 5' RACE reads and lists one entry per CDR3 protein. The table shows 1.5 million or so distinct CDR3 sequences, with roughly 40% occurring only once. The source material was blood. Receptor source: a woman younger than 35 in good health.

There are a few counts of this clonotype. The rearrangement uses TRBV20-1 and TRBJ2-5, with 7 bases lining up with TRBD1. The end of the DNA fits TRBJ2-7 better, so the J call may be wrong. Germline V CDR1 and CDR2: DFQATT, SNEGSKA (reference sequence). The CDR3 contains 14 residues. CDR3 sequence reads: CSASATGYAYEQYF. CDR3 DNA sequence: TGCAGTGCTAGCGCGACAGGGTATGCCTACGAGCAGTACTTC.

The CDR3 DNA reads as TGTGCCAGCACCCGAGGAGCGGGGACCTACGAGCAGTACTTC. Its protein product is CASTRGAGTYEQYF. The chain carries TRBV6-1 and TRBJ2-4, with 7 bases fitting TRBD2. TRBJ2-7 explains the end of the DNA better; the J call may be wrong. From germline, CDR1 is MNHNS and CDR2 SASEGT. There are 14 residues in the CDR3.

The chain uses TRBV6-5 and TRBJ2-3; D is ambiguous. The CDR3 sequence is 12 residues long. V lost 6 bases to trimming and J lost 4 bases, with 8 bases between them. The V gene's germline CDR1 is MNHEY and CDR2 SVGAGI. As DNA, the CDR3 is TGTGCCAGCAGCGATCGGCCAGATACGCAGTATTTT. Protein: CASSDRPDTQYF.

The J gene is TRBJ2-5, the V gene TRBV29-1; D gene ambiguous. There are 13 residues in the CDR3. Between the trimmed V and J ends, which lost 4 bases and 1 base, there was a span of 10 bases. The germline V gene encodes CDR1 SQVTM and CDR2 ANQGSEA. The CDR3 sequence: CSVGKVVQETQYF. In DNA, the CDR3 is TGCAGCGTTGGGAAAGTGGTCCAAGAGACCCAGTACTTC.

The chain uses TRBV6-2 or TRBV6-3 and TRBJ1-5; possible D gene TRBD1, 5 bases. The length of the CDR3 is 14 residues. V lost 4 bases and J 5 bases, leaving 12 bases between the germline ends. CDR1 and CDR2 (germline): MNHEY, SVGEGT. The chain's CDR3 is CASSWVQGYQPQHF. CDR3 coding DNA: TGTGCCAGCAGTTGGGTGCAGGGATATCAGCCCCAGCATTTT.

This clonotype was seen only a few times. CDR3 in amino acids: CASSLRQGGSGNTIYF. CDR3 DNA: TGTGCCAGCAGCCTGAGACAGGGAGGCTCTGGAAACACCATATATTTT. This rearrangement joins TRBV7-2 to TRBJ1-3, with TRBD1 matching 7 bases. There are 16 residues in the CDR3. Germline loops: CDR1 SGHTA, CDR2 FQGNSA. V shed 5 bases, J shed 0 bases, and the junction held 7 bases outside the gene matches.

As regards this clonotype: One junction end disagrees with the germline gene, perhaps due to a read error. The J gene is TRBJ2-1, the V gene TRBV7-2; D may correspond to TRBD1 or TRBD2 (6 bases each). In germline, CDR1 is SGHTA, CDR2 FQGNSA. The CDR3 runs 16 residues. The CDR3: CASSLARTVGGNKQFF. In DNA form, the CDR3 reads TGTGCCAGCAGCTTAGCCCGGACAGTCGGGGGCAATAAGCAGTTCTTC.

This chain links TRBV6-6 with TRBJ1-2, with a tentative D call TRBD1 (5 bases). Trimming took 6 bases from V and 1 from J, leaving 18 bases between them. The CDR3 length is 16 residues. Looked up from germline, CDR1 is MNHNY and CDR2 is SVGAGI (reference sequence). The CDR3 reads CASSLVLGDSNYGYTF. CDR3 bases: TGTGCCAGCAGCCTTGTACTCGGCGACAGTAACTATGGCTACACCTTC.

The chain couples TRBV24-1 to TRBJ2-5; 7 nucleotides match TRBD1. Germline assignment: CDR1 KGHDR and CDR2 SFDVKD. The CDR3 consists of 14 residues. V gave up 3 bases and J gave up 4 bases; unmatched junction bases: 4. The CDR3 sequence is CATSDPRTGETQYF. In DNA form, the CDR3 reads TGTGCCACCAGTGATCCAAGGACAGGAGAGACCCAGTACTTC.

The chain is built from TRBV12-3 or TRBV12-4 and TRBJ1-2, with D tentatively TRBD1 (5 bases). Trimming shortened V by 3 bases and J by 4 bases, and 18 bases separated the two germline ends. The CDR3 sequence is 16 residues long. The CDR3 bases are TGTGCCAGCAGTTTGGCCCACGCGGGGGTGGGCTATGGCTACACCTTC. Protein: CASSLAHAGVGYGYTF.

CDR3 region: CASSTRSGSYEQYF. Here the CDR3 DNA reads TGTGCCAGCAGTACCCGGTCGGGCTCCTACGAGCAGTACTTC. The chain combines TRBV6-2 or TRBV6-3 with TRBJ2-7; no firm D call. Germline lookup yields CDR1 MNHEY and CDR2 SVGEGT. The CDR3 contains 14 residues. V was cut by 5 bases and J by 0 bases, with 11 bases left in between.

The chain carries TRBV20-1 and TRBJ2-7; a weak D match, TRBD1 (5 bases). Germline CDR1 DFQATT, CDR2 SNEGSKA (reference sequence). V lost 2 bases and J 3 bases, leaving 17 bases between the germline ends. The CDR3 loop spans 15 amino acids. This CDR3 is CSARLPGANIYEQYF. The CDR3 DNA reads as TGCAGTGCTAGACTTCCTGGGGCAAATATCTACGAGCAGTACTTC.

A few counts support this clonotype. The chain couples TRBV7-2 to TRBJ2-1; TRBD2 is a possible D gene (5 bases). CDR3 size: 14 residues. The germline gives CDR1 SGHTA, CDR2 FQGNSA. Trimming took off 3 bases at V and 7 bases at J, with 13 bases between the two ends. The CDR3 here is CASSFGPSGNEQFF. CDR3 nucleotides: TGTGCCAGCAGCTTCGGGCCCTCGGGGAATGAGCAGTTCTTC. Based on the CDR3 plus reference TRBV7-2 and TRBJ2-1, the full variable domain is GAGVSQSPSNKVTEKGKDVELRCDPISGHTALYWYRQSLGQGLEFLIYFQGNSAPDKSGLPSDRFSAERTGGSVSTLTIQRTQQEDSAVYLCASSFGPSGNEQFFGPGTRLTVL.

This clonotype appeared a few times. The CDR3 is CASSATGQPPLHF. The CDR3 DNA is TGTGCCAGCAGCGCAACAGGACAGCCACCCCTCCACTTT. V usage is TRBV9 and J usage is TRBJ1-6, with D perhaps TRBD1 (6 bases). Trimming took off 3 bases at V and 11 bases at J, with 12 bases between the two ends. The V gene's germline CDR1 is SGDLS and CDR2 YYNGEE. The CDR3 is 13 residues long.

This chain joins TRBV24-1 and TRBJ2-1; either TRBD1 or TRBD2 may supply D (5 bases each). The CDR3 spans 14 residues. V lost 5 bases and J lost 4, with 11 bases in between. Germline assignment: CDR1 KGHDR and CDR2 SFDVKD. The CDR3 DNA reads TGTGCCACCAGTGGAGGGGCGACGTACAATGAGCAGTTCTTC. Amino acid sequence: CATSGGATYNEQFF.

The V call is TRBV4-1, the J call TRBJ2-2; D possibly matches TRBD1 or TRBD2 (5 bases each). Germline values: CDR1 MGHRA, CDR2 YSYEKL. V was cut by 3 bases and J by 5 bases, with 13 bases left in between. The CDR3 sequence is 15 residues long. In DNA form, the CDR3 reads TGCGCCAGCAGCCATCGAGGGGCTGAAACCGGGGAGCTGTTTTTT. It is translated as CASSHRGAETGELFF.

This clonotype was counted only a few times. The rearrangement uses TRBV5-1 and TRBJ2-2; unclear D gene. Trimming shortened V by 0 bases and J by 1 base, and 10 bases separated the two germline ends. This CDR3 is built from 16 residues. Looked up from germline, CDR1 is SGHRS and CDR2 is YFSETQ. CDR3 sequence: CASSLEQDGNTGELFF. CDR3 sequence (DNA): TGCGCCAGCAGCTTGGAGCAGGACGGGAACACCGGGGAGCTGTTTTTT.

CDR3 protein: CSASEMVAGALEFF. The CDR3 nucleotides are TGCAGTGCTAGTGAGATGGTAGCGGGAGCCTTGGAGTTCTTC. The chain has TRBV20-1 and TRBJ2-1; 9 nucleotides agree with TRBD2. Per the germline V gene, CDR1 is DFQATT and CDR2 is SNEGSKA (reference sequence). V shed 3 bases, J shed 14 bases, and the junction held 14 bases outside the gene matches. This CDR3 comprises 14 residues.

Comment on this clonotype: Germline is not matched at one junction end, which may reflect a read error. CDR3 coding DNA: TGCAGCGCTAGAGGCGCGGGAGTGGTGGCGAATGAGCAGTTCTTC. Protein sequence: CSARGAGVVANEQFF. V gene TRBV20-1 combines with J gene TRBJ2-1; 7 bases match TRBD2. CDR1 and CDR2 (germline): DFQATT, SNEGSKA (reference sequence). The CDR3 extends over 15 amino acids.

On this clonotype itself: One end of the junction varies from germline; a read error may be responsible. The V gene is TRBV5-1, the J gene TRBJ1-2; TRBD1 aligns across 9 bases. This CDR3 region has 16 residues. CDR1 is SGHRS, CDR2 YFSETQ, per germline. The CDR3 sequence: CASGLGPGQGNYGYTF. The CDR3 DNA is TGCGCCAGCGGCTTGGGGCCGGGACAGGGAAACTATGGCTACACCTTC.

The chain joins TRBV20-1 to TRBJ2-5; perhaps TRBD1 as D (5 bases). The V gene lost 1 base and the J gene lost 11 bases, with 20 bases spanning the gap. CDR1 and CDR2 from the germline V gene are DFQATT and SNEGSKA (reference sequence). This CDR3 has 14 residues. In DNA form, the CDR3 reads TGCAGTGCTAGAGGGGCGAGGCCGGACAATGAGCAGTACTTC. Translating gives CSARGARPDNEQYF.

The rearrangement joins TRBV11-2 to TRBJ2-1, with 7 nucleotides matching TRBD2. Germline V gene lookup returns CDR1 SGHAT and CDR2 FQNNGV. V lost 1 base and J lost 6; bases outside the gene matches: 3. This CDR3 has 14 residues. The CDR3 nucleotides read TGTGCCAGCAGCTTAGGTCCTAGCGGCAATGAGCAGTTCTTC. This sequence encodes CASSLGPSGNEQFF.

V usage is TRBV3-1 and J usage is TRBJ1-1, with TRBD1 as a possible D gene (5 bases). V lost 1 base and J lost 1, with 10 bases in between. The CDR3 loop spans 15 amino acids. CDR1 is LGHDT, CDR2 YNNKEL, per germline (reference sequence). CDR3 sequence (DNA): TGTGCCAGCAGCCAAGCGGTTGGGGGGAACACTGAAGCTTTCTTT. Amino acids: CASSQAVGGNTEAFF.

This clonotype was observed a handful of times. The chain uses TRBV9 and TRBJ2-7; the D is unclear. The CDR3 has 13 amino acids. CDR1 is SGDLS, CDR2 YYNGEE, per germline. Trimming removed 3 bases from V and 1 base from J, with 8 bases in between. CDR3 coding DNA: TGTGCCAGCAGCGGGTTAGGTTCCTACGAGCAGTACTTC. This codes for CASSGLGSYEQYF.

This clonotype was found a few times. The V and J genes are TRBV11-2 and TRBJ2-1, with 7 bases fitting TRBD2. This CDR3 has 17 residues. Germline assignment: CDR1 SGHAT and CDR2 FQNNGV. J lost 3 bases, V lost 5 bases, and 13 bases had no gene match. The CDR3 protein is CASSDLILALGYNEQFF. The CDR3 coding sequence is TGTGCCAGCAGCGACCTTATACTAGCGCTCGGCTACAATGAGCAGTTCTTC.

On this clonotype itself: This may come from a read error, since a much larger clone is one base off. This chain connects TRBV6-6 to TRBJ2-3; 9 bases agree with TRBD1. CDR1 and CDR2 (germline): MNHNY, SVGAGI (reference sequence). The CDR3 has 17 residues. CDR3 in amino acids: CAGSSTGTGMGADTQYF. CDR3 sequence (DNA): TGTGCCGGCAGTTCAACCGGGACAGGGATGGGCGCAGATACGCAGTATTTT.

The rearrangement links TRBV18 to TRBJ1-3; perhaps TRBD1 as D (6 bases). Trimming took off 2 bases at V and 2 bases at J, with 25 bases between the two ends. CDR1 KGHSH and CDR2 LQKENI come from the germline V gene. The CDR3 length is 20 residues. CDR3 residues: CASSPLLLGHLASPGNTIYF. The CDR3 DNA reads TGTGCCAGCTCACCATTATTACTGGGACACTTAGCAAGTCCTGGAAACACCATATATTTT.

V gene TRBV7-8 combines with J gene TRBJ1-2; perhaps TRBD1 as D (6 bases). CDR3 length: 16 residues. Germline V gene sequence: CDR1 SGHVS, CDR2 FQNEAQ. Trimming shortened V by 5 bases and J by 4 bases, and 20 bases separated the two germline ends. CDR3 region: CASSPPGQTITYGYTF. Here the CDR3 DNA reads TGTGCCAGCAGCCCTCCCGGACAGACTATTACCTATGGCTACACCTTC.

This clonotype was counted between two and nine times. The chain combines TRBV5-1 with TRBJ2-5; 7 nucleotides match TRBD1. The CDR3 runs 12 residues. V lost 3 bases, J lost 11 bases, and 7 bases stayed unmatched. CDR1 and CDR2 (germline): SGHRS, YFSETQ. The CDR3 loop is CASSSTGTAQYF. CDR3 DNA sequence: TGCGCCAGCAGCTCGACCGGGACAGCTCAGTACTTC. Looking up the rest from reference TRBV5-1 and TRBJ2-5 gives the full variable domain: KAGVTQTPRYLIKTRGQQVTLSCSPISGHRSVSWYQQTPGQGLQFLFEYFSETQRNKGNFPGRFSGRQFSNSRSEMNVSTLELGDSALYLCASSSTGTAQYFGPGTRLLVL.